The 15 T cell receptor beta chains below all came from one sample that was sequenced in a study of T cells in Graves' hyperthyroidism and ophthalmopathy. RNA transcripts were the template for amplifying TCR beta CDR3 regions. The study used the HTBI primer set for a first-round RT-PCR of the TCR CDR3. TCRdb fed the multiplex PCR reads into MiXCR, producing one record per CDR3 protein. The table has more than 450,000 distinct CDR3 sequences, 20% seen once. Sequencing input: blood. Receptors originate from a man aged 35 to 55 with Graves' ophthalmopathy.

This sequence joins TRBV12-3 or TRBV12-4 and TRBJ2-3; 7 bases are shared with TRBD2. CDR3 length: 15 amino acids. J lost 4 bases, V lost 2 bases, and 6 bases had no gene match. CDR3 residues: CASSLRRGTADTQYF. CDR3 bases: TGTGCCAGCAGTTTAAGGCGGGGGACCGCAGATACGCAGTATTTT.

The chain has TRBV12-3 or TRBV12-4 and TRBJ1-5; D is uncertain. The CDR3 has 15 residues. The V gene lost 6 bases and the J gene lost 2 bases, with 14 bases spanning the gap. This CDR3 reads CASRRDIGGNQPQHF. The DNA of the CDR3 is TGTGCCAGCAGACGGGATATCGGGGGCAATCAGCCCCAGCATTTT.

This clonotype was seen more than once but under ten times. This CDR3 reads CASSLSSPLGLAGMRGTQYF. For the CDR3, the DNA is TGTGCCAGCAGCTTAAGTAGCCCCCTGGGGCTAGCGGGGATGCGAGGTACGCAGTATTTT. The gene calls are TRBV7-2 and TRBJ2-3; 9 nucleotides line up with TRBD2. Germline assignment: CDR1 SGHTA and CDR2 FQGNSA. There are 20 residues in the CDR3. With 2 bases clipped from V and 8 bases from J, the junction kept 23 bases outside the gene matches. Full variable domain (outside the CDR3, taken from reference TRBV7-2 and TRBJ2-3): GAGVSQSPSNKVTEKGKDVELRCDPISGHTALYWYRQSLGQGLEFLIYFQGNSAPDKSGLPSDRFSAERTGGSVSTLTIQRTQQEDSAVYLCASSLSSPLGLAGMRGTQYFGPGTRLTVL.

This clonotype was observed many times. The V call is TRBV7-2, the J call TRBJ2-1; the match to TRBD2 covers 7 bases. With 3 bases clipped from V and 4 bases from J, the junction kept 6 bases outside the gene matches. The CDR3 contains 15 residues. Per germline, CDR1 SGHTA and CDR2 FQGNSA. CDR3 loop: CASSLSWTSYNEQFF. For the CDR3, the DNA is TGTGCCAGCAGCTTGTCCTGGACTAGTTACAATGAGCAGTTCTTC.

V usage is TRBV7-2 and J usage is TRBJ1-5; maybe TRBD1 (5 bases). The length of the CDR3 is 17 residues. V was clipped by 1 base and J by 2 bases, with 15 bases between them. The germline V gene encodes CDR1 SGHTA and CDR2 FQGNSA. In DNA form, the CDR3 reads TGTGCCAGCAGCTTAGATTGGGTTTGGGGGGGCAATCAGCCCCAGCATTTT. This gives the protein CASSLDWVWGGNQPQHF.

As to this clonotype: A much more abundant neighbour one base away suggests this may be a read error. The chain employs TRBV6-1 and TRBJ1-2, with unresolved D. The ends were cut back, 3 bases at V and 4 bases at J, with 6 bases in the middle. The V gene's germline CDR1 is MNHNS and CDR2 SASEGT. CDR3 size: 12 residues. In DNA, the CDR3 is TGTGCCAGCAGTGACAGCCTCTATGGCTACACCTTC. This gives the protein CASSDSLYGYTF.

The chain has TRBV6-1 and TRBJ1-2; 8 bases agree with TRBD1. This CDR3 spans 12 amino acids. The germline gives CDR1 MNHNS, CDR2 SASEGT. Trimming took 6 bases from V and 7 from J; bases not matched to a gene: 4. CDR3 nucleotide sequence: TGTGCCAGCAGGACAGGGGCTGTTGGCTACACCTTC. Residues: CASRTGAVGYTF.

This clonotype was recorded a few times. The chain carries TRBV2 and TRBJ2-3; the D is unclear. Germline V gives CDR1 SNHLY, CDR2 FYNNEI. V was trimmed by 7 bases and J by 6 bases, leaving 14 bases between them. This CDR3 spans 13 amino acids. CDR3 bases: TGTGCCAGCATGAACAGAGCAACGGATACGCAGTATTTT. Its protein product is CASMNRATDTQYF.

The table lists this clonotype with a few counts. The chain employs TRBV6-1 and TRBJ1-5; no clear D gene. Germline lookup yields CDR1 MNHNS and CDR2 SASEGT. There are 14 residues in the CDR3. Trimming pared 3 bases from V and 7 bases from J, leaving 13 bases between. The CDR3 spells CASSEWPQGQPQHF. The DNA for the CDR3 is TGTGCCAGCAGTGAGTGGCCCCAAGGGCAGCCCCAGCATTTT.

A remark on this clonotype: This could be a read error, since a much larger clone is one nucleotide away. V usage is TRBV29-1 and J usage is TRBJ1-2, with 9 bases aligning to TRBD1. From germline, CDR1 is SQVTM and CDR2 ANQGSEA. The CDR3 extends over 15 amino acids. With V trimmed by 8 bases and J by 4 bases, 14 bases remained unmatched. The CDR3 region has the DNA TGCAGCATAGACAGGGGGAGCGCAGTAGGCTATGGCTACACCTTC. Protein product: CSIDRGSAVGYGYTF.

This chain connects TRBV5-8 to TRBJ2-2; no reliable D call. Trimming removed 5 bases at V and 7 bases at J, with 15 bases between. CDR1 and CDR2 from the germline V gene are SGHTS and YDEGEE. The CDR3 consists of 14 residues. This CDR3 is CASRPVYGYGELFF. CDR3 bases: TGTGCCAGCAGACCTGTCTACGGTTACGGGGAGCTGTTTTTT.

The genes are TRBV2 and TRBJ1-2; TRBD1 matches 9 bases. CDR3 length equals 15 residues. The germline gives CDR1 SNHLY, CDR2 FYNNEI. Trimming took 3 bases from V and 2 from J; bases not matched to a gene: 4. The CDR3 nucleotides are TGTGCCAGCAGTGACGACAGGGGGAAGAACTATGGCTACACCTTC. It specifies CASSDDRGKNYGYTF.

The gene calls are TRBV7-9 and TRBJ2-7, with no clear D. The CDR3 is 13 residues long. V lost 3 bases, J lost 6 bases, and 12 bases lay in between. Germline V gene sequence: CDR1 SEHNR, CDR2 FQNEAQ (reference sequence). Written as DNA, the CDR3 is TGTGCCAGCAGCTTCATGGGCGCTGGCGAGCAGTACTTC. It yields the protein CASSFMGAGEQYF.

This chain uses TRBV5-1 with TRBJ2-7; 10 nucleotides agree with TRBD1. V gave up 4 bases and J gave up 2 bases; unmatched junction bases: 12. The CDR3 is 17 amino acids. Looked up from germline, CDR1 is SGHRS and CDR2 is YFSETQ. The CDR3 protein is CASSTGQGVLSTYEQYF. DNA of the CDR3: TGCGCCAGCAGCACTGGACAGGGGGTCTTAAGTACCTACGAGCAGTACTTC.

This clonotype was detected only a few times. The chain has TRBV7-8 and TRBJ1-5; weak D call: TRBD1 (6 bases). Germline CDR1 reads SGHVS; CDR2 reads FQNEAQ. Trimming removed 6 bases from V and 4 bases from J, with 13 bases in between. There are 14 residues in the CDR3. The CDR3 region has the DNA TGTGCCAGCAGTCACAGGGTTCTGAATCAGCCCCAGCATTTT. This codes for CASSHRVLNQPQHF.